Presented here are 17 T cell receptor beta chains from one specimen sequenced in a study of blood T cell repertoires in COVID-19. Libraries were prepared by immunoSEQ multiplex PCR; TCRdb keeps only in-frame clonotypes and omits some of them. The top ten clones hold 12% of a sample with some 120,000 clones, roughly four fifths of them seen once. Specimen: peripheral blood. The receptors shown here come from a woman aged 60-70 years with acute or convalescent COVID-19.

The V and J genes are TRBV5-4 and TRBJ2-5, with a tentative D call TRBD2 (5 bases). CDR1 SGHNT and CDR2 YYREEE come from the germline V gene (reference sequence). The ends were cut back, 9 bases at V and 5 bases at J, with 8 bases in the middle. This CDR3 has 10 amino acids. CDR3 residues: CATGVETQYF. The CDR3, as DNA: TGTGCCACCGGGGTGGAGACCCAGTACTTC.

The chain is built from TRBV7-2 and TRBJ2-3, with 12 bases identical to TRBD2. This CDR3 spans 17 amino acids. V lost 3 bases to trimming and J lost 2 bases; unmatched junction nucleotides: 6. Germline loops: CDR1 SGHTA, CDR2 FQGNSA. As DNA, the CDR3 is TGTGCCAGCAGCTTTACTAGCGGGGGGATTTTCACAGATACGCAGTATTTT. Translated: CASSFTSGGIFTDTQYF.

The V and J genes are TRBV2 and TRBJ1-2; possible D gene TRBD1, 5 bases. The germline V and J ends were trimmed by 3 bases and 7 bases, with 15 bases remaining between them. Germline values: CDR1 SNHLY, CDR2 FYNNEI. This CDR3 has 14 amino acids. The CDR3 is CASSEGAGEGGYTF. The CDR3, as DNA: TGTGCCAGCAGTGAGGGTGCGGGGGAAGGTGGCTACACCTTC. Variable domain in full (rest from reference TRBV2 and TRBJ1-2): EPEVTQTPSHQVTQMGQEVILRCVPISNHLYFYWYRQILGQKVEFLVSFYNNEISEKSEIFDDQFSVERPDGSNFTLKIRSTKLEDSAMYFCASSEGAGEGGYTFGSGTRLTVV.

The V and J genes are TRBV24-1 and TRBJ1-2, with a weak D call TRBD1 (6 bases). The CDR3 covers 12 residues. Trimming removed 12 bases from V and 7 bases from J, with 17 bases in between. Germline CDR1 and CDR2: KGHDR and SFDVKD. As DNA, the CDR3 is TGTGCCGCTTCAACAGGGCTGGGTGGCTACACCTTC. It is translated as CAASTGLGGYTF.

V usage is TRBV19 and J usage is TRBJ1-5; tentative D call: TRBD1 (6 bases). The germline V gene has CDR1 LNHDA and CDR2 SQIVND (reference sequence). The CDR3 runs to 14 residues. V was pared by 6 bases and J by 9 bases, with 18 bases between. This CDR3 reads CASRQRTVQGPQHF. Here the CDR3 DNA reads TGTGCCAGTAGGCAAAGGACAGTCCAGGGGCCCCAGCATTTT. The full variable domain, in which reference TRBV19 and TRBJ1-5 provide the parts outside the CDR3, is DGGITQSPKYLFRKEGQNVTLSCEQNLNHDAMYWYRQDPGQGLRLIYYSQIVNDFQKGDIAEGYSVSREKKESFPLTVTSAQKNPTAFYLCASRQRTVQGPQHFGDGTRLSIL.

The chain combines TRBV4-2 with TRBJ2-1; 11 bases map to TRBD2. Germline-derived CDR1 and CDR2 are LGHNA and YNFKEQ. This CDR3 is 16 amino acids long. V shed 1 base and J 6 bases; nucleotides not matched to a gene: 5. CDR3 sequence (DNA): TGTGCCAGCAGCCAAGCTGGACTAGCGGGTATCAATGAGCAGTTCTTC. Its translation: CASSQAGLAGINEQFF.

In nucleotides, the CDR3 is TGTGCCAGCTCCCGAACTTGGACAGAAGATACGCAGTATTTT. Residues: CASSRTWTEDTQYF. The genes are TRBV18 and TRBJ2-3; TRBD1 might be the D (6 bases). The CDR3 has 14 amino acids. The ends were cut back, 6 bases at V and 5 bases at J, with 15 bases in the middle. Germline V gene sequence: CDR1 KGHSH, CDR2 LQKENI. Drawing the rest from reference TRBV18 and TRBJ2-3, the complete variable domain is NAGVMQNPRHLVRRRGQEARLRCSPMKGHSHVYWYRQLPEEGLKFMVYLQKENIIDESGMPKERFSAEFPKEGPSILRIQQVVRGDSAAYFCASSRTWTEDTQYFGPGTRLTVL.

The chain carries TRBV6-1 and TRBJ1-2; TRBD1 might be the D (5 bases). Trimming stripped 2 bases from V and 3 bases from J, with 7 bases between. Germline loops: CDR1 MNHNS, CDR2 SASEGT. The CDR3 totals 13 residues. CDR3 in DNA: TGTGCCAGCAGTGAATGGGGGGACTATGGCTACACCTTC. Its protein is CASSEWGDYGYTF.

The genes are TRBV10-2 and TRBJ2-7, with D possibly TRBD1 on 5 matching bases. V was pared by 0 bases and J by 3 bases, with 9 bases between. CDR1 and CDR2 (germline): WSHSY, SAAADI. The CDR3 runs to 14 residues. The DNA of the CDR3 is TGCGCCAGCAGTGAGTCGACAGATTACTACGAGCAGTACTTC. This encodes CASSESTDYYEQYF.

In nucleotides, the CDR3 is TGTGCCAGCAGCCCTGACAGTCCCTACGAGCAGTACTTC. It yields the protein CASSPDSPYEQYF. The rearrangement joins TRBV9 to TRBJ2-7, with D possibly being TRBD1 (5 bases). Deletions cut 4 bases from V and 2 bases from J, with 10 bases between. Per germline, CDR1 SGDLS and CDR2 YYNGEE. This CDR3 comprises 13 residues. The complete variable domain, with remaining parts taken from reference TRBV9 and TRBJ2-7, reads DSGVTQTPKHLITATGQRVTLRCSPRSGDLSVYWYQQSLDQGLQFLIQYYNGEERAKGNILERFSAQQFPDLHSELNLSSLELGDSALYFCASSPDSPYEQYFGPGTRLTVT.

The chain is built from TRBV30 and TRBJ1-5; no reliable D call. Looked up from germline, CDR1 is GTSNPN and CDR2 is SVGIG (reference sequence). This CDR3 has 13 residues. Trimming shortened V by 2 bases and J by 6 bases, and 11 bases separated the two germline ends. CDR3 protein: CAWSPGFGQPQHF. The CDR3 nucleotides are TGTGCCTGGAGTCCTGGTTTCGGTCAGCCCCAGCATTTT.

This clone has a single count. The chain has TRBV7-3 and TRBJ1-2, with TRBD1 matching over 8 bases. There are 15 residues in the CDR3. Losses at the gene ends were 2 bases for V and 2 bases for J; bases not matched to a gene: 4. Germline V gene data show CDR1 as SGHTA and CDR2 as FQGTGA. The CDR3 reads CASSLSRTGNYGYTF. DNA of the CDR3: TGTGCCAGCAGCTTATCCCGGACAGGGAACTATGGCTACACCTTC.

The rearrangement joins TRBV10-3 to TRBJ1-2; D call uncertain. CDR3 length: 13 residues. V was clipped by 4 bases and J by 7 bases, with 13 bases between them. Germline V gene data show CDR1 as ENHRY and CDR2 as SYGVKD. CDR3 in amino acids: CAISGSPEGGYTF. The CDR3 nucleotides are TGTGCCATCAGTGGATCCCCAGAGGGTGGCTACACCTTC.

The chain employs TRBV15 and TRBJ1-1; unclear D gene. CDR1 LNHNV and CDR2 YYDKDF come from the germline V gene (reference sequence). V gave up 0 bases and J gave up 6 bases, with 17 bases separating them. The CDR3 has 16 amino acids. As DNA, the CDR3 is TGTGCCACCAGCAGAGAAGGAGGCCGCTCTAAGCCTGAAGCTTTCTTT. Translated, it gives CATSREGGRSKPEAFF.

In its sample, this clone was seen once. The chain is built from TRBV6-5 and TRBJ1-1, with 8 bases that match TRBD1. Per germline, CDR1 MNHEY and CDR2 SVGAGI. V was pared by 4 bases and J by 13 bases, with 11 bases of the junction left unmatched. The CDR3 contains 13 residues. The CDR3 DNA sequence: TGTGCCAGCAGTTCATGGACAGGGAACATGGTTTTCTTT. The encoded protein is CASSSWTGNMVFF.

This chain links TRBV11-3 with TRBJ2-2, with a weak D call TRBD2 (6 bases). Germline lookup yields CDR1 SGHNT and CDR2 YENEEA. The CDR3 has 14 residues. Trimming shortened V by 4 bases and J by 0 bases, and 6 bases separated the two germline ends. CDR3 sequence reads: CASSSGANTGELFF. The CDR3 DNA is TGTGCCAGCAGCTCGGGAGCGAACACCGGGGAGCTGTTTTTT.

This sequence joins TRBV2 and TRBJ2-2; TRBD1 aligns across 8 bases. Looked up from germline, CDR1 is SNHLY and CDR2 is FYNNEI. The junction had 5 bases not matched to a gene; V was cut back by 6 bases and J by 5 bases. There are 14 residues in the CDR3. CDR3 DNA: TGTGCCAGCAGGGACAGGGTGGGGACCGGGGAGCTGTTTTTT. It encodes CASRDRVGTGELFF.